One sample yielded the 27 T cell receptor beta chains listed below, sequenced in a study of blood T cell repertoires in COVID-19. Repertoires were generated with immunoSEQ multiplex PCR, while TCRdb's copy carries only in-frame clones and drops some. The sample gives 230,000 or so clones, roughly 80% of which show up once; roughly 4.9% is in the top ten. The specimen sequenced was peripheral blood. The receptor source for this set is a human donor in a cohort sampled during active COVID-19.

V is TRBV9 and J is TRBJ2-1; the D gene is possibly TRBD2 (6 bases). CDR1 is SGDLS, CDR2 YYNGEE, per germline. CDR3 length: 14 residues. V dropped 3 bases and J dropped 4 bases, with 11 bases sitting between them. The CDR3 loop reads CASSGKGTYNEQFF. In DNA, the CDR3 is TGTGCCAGCAGCGGAAAAGGGACTTACAATGAGCAGTTCTTC.

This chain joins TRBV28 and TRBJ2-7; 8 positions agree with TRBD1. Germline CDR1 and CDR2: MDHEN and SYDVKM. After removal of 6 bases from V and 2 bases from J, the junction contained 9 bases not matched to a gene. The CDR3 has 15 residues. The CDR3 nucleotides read TGTGCCAGCAGCCCACCGGGACAGGACCCCTACGAGCAGTACTTC. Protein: CASSPPGQDPYEQYF.

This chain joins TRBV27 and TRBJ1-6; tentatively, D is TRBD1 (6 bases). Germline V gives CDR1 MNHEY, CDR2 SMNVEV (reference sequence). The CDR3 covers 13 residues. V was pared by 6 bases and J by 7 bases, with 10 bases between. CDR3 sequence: CASRNRENSPLHF. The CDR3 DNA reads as TGTGCCAGCAGAAACAGGGAAAATTCACCCCTCCACTTT.

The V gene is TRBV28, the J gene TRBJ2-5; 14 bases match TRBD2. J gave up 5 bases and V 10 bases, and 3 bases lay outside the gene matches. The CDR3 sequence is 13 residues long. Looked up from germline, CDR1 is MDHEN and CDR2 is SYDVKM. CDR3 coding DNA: TGTGCCATCGGACTAGCGGGAGGTGAGACCCAGTACTTC. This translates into CAIGLAGGETQYF.

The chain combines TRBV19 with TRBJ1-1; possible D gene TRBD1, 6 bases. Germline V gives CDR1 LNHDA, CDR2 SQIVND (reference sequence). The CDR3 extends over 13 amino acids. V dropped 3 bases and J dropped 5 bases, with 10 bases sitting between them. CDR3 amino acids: CASSMRGSTEAFF. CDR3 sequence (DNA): TGTGCCAGTAGTATGAGGGGGAGTACTGAAGCTTTCTTT.

The CDR3 sequence: CASTMGLAGGQETQYF. In DNA, the CDR3 is TGTGCCAGCACCATGGGACTAGCGGGAGGGCAAGAGACCCAGTACTTC. V is TRBV2 and J is TRBJ2-5, with 16 bases identical to TRBD2. The CDR3 loop spans 16 amino acids. J lost 2 bases, V lost 7 bases, and 4 bases had no gene match. Germline CDR1 reads SNHLY; CDR2 reads FYNNEI.

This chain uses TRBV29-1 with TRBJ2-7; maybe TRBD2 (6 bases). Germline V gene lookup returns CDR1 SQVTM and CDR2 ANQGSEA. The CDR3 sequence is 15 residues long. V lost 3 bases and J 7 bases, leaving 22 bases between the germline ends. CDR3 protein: CSVEVAATQSGEQYF. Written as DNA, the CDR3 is TGCAGCGTTGAGGTAGCGGCCACCCAATCGGGAGAGCAGTACTTC.

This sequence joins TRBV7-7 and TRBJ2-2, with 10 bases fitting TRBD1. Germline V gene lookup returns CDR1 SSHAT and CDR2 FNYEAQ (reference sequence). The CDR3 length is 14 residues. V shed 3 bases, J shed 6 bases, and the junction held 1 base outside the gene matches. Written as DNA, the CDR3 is TGTGCCAGCAGCTTGGGGACAGGGGCCGGGGAGCTGTTTTTT. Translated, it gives CASSLGTGAGELFF.

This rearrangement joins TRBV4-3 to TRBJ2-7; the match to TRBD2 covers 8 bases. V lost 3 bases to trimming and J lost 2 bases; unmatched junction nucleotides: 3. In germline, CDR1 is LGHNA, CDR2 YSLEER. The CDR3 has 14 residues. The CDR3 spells CASSQAGGAYEQYF. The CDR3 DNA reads TGCGCCAGCAGCCAGGCGGGGGGCGCCTACGAGCAGTACTTC.

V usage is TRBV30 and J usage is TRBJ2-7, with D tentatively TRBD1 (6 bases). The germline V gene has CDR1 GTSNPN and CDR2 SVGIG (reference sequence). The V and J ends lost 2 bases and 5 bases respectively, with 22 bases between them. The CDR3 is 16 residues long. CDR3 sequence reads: CAWSIGRGRVSHEQYF. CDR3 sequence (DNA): TGTGCCTGGAGTATAGGCAGGGGCAGGGTATCCCACGAGCAGTACTTC. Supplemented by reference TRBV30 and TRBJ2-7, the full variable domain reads SQTIHQWPATLVQPVGSPLSLECTVEGTSNPNLYWYRQAAGRGLQLLFYSVGIGQISSEVPQNLSASRPQDRQFILSSKKLLLSDSGFYLCAWSIGRGRVSHEQYFGPGTRLTVT.

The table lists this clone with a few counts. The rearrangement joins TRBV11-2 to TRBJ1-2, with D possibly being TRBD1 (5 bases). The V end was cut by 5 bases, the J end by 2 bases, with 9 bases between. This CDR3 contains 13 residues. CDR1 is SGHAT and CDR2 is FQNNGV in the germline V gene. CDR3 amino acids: CASSPRVNYGYTF. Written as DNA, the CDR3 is TGTGCCAGCAGCCCCAGGGTGAACTATGGCTACACCTTC.

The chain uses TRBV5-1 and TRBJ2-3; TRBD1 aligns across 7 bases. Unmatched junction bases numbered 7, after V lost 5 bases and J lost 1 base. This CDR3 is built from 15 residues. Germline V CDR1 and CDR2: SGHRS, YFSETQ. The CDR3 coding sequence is TGCGCCAGCAGGGGACAGTATGGGGGCACAGATACGCAGTATTTT. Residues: CASRGQYGGTDTQYF.

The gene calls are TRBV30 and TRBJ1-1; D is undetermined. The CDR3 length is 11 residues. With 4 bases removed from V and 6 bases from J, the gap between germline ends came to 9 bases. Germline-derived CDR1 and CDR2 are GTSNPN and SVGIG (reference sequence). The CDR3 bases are TGTGCCTGGACCCCCACAGCTGAAGCTTTCTTT. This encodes CAWTPTAEAFF.

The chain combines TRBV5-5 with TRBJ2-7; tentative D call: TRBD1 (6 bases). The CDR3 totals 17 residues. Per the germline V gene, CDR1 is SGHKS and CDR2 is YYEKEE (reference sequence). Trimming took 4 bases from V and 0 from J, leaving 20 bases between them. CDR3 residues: CASSLAPIGGSSYEQYF. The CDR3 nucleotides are TGTGCCAGCAGCCTCGCCCCAATAGGGGGATCCTCCTACGAGCAGTACTTC.

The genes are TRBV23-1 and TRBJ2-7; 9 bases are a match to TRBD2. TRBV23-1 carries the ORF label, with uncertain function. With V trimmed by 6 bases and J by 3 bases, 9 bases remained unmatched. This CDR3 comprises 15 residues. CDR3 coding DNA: TGCGCCAGCAGCCCGCTTCGCGGGAGGGACTACGAGCAGTACTTC. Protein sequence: CASSPLRGRDYEQYF.

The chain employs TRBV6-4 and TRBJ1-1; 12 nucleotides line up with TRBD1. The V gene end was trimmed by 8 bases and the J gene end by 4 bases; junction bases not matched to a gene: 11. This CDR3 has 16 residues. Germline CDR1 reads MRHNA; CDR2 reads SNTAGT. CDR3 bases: TGTGCCAGCCAAGTCAGGGACAGGGGGCGAAGCACTGAAGCTTTCTTT. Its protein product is CASQVRDRGRSTEAFF.

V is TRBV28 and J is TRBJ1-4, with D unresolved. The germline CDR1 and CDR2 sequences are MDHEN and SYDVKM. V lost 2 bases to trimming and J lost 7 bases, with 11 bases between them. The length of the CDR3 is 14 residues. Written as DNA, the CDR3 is TGTGCCAGCAGTTTAGGGTTGCGGGGTGAAAAACTGTTTTTT. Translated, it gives CASSLGLRGEKLFF.

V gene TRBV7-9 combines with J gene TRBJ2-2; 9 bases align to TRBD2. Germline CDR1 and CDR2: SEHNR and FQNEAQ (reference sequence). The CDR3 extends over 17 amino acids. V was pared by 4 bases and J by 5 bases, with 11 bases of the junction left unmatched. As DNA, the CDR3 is TGTGCCAGCAGCTCTCTTAGCGGGAGAAGGCGAACCGGGGAGCTGTTTTTT. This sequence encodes CASSSLSGRRRTGELFF.

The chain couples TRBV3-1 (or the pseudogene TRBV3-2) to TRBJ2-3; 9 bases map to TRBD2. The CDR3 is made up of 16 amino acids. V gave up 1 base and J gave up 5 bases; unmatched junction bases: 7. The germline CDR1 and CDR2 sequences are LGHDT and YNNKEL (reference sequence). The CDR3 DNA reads TGTGCCAGCAGCCAAGGACTAGCGGTTGTTGGAGATACGCAGTATTTT. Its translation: CASSQGLAVVGDTQYF.

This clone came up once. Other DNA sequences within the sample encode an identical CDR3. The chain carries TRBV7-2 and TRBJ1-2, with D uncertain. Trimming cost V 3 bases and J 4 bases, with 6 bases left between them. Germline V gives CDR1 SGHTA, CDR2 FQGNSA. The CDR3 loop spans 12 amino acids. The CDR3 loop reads CASSFEGYGYTF. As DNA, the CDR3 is TGTGCCAGCAGCTTTGAGGGCTATGGCTACACCTTC.

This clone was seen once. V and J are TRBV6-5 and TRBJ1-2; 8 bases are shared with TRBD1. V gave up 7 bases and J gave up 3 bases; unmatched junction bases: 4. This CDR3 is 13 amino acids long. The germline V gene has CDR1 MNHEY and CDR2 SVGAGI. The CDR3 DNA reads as TGTGCCAGCACCAGGGGACAGGACTATGGCTACACCTTC. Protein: CASTRGQDYGYTF.

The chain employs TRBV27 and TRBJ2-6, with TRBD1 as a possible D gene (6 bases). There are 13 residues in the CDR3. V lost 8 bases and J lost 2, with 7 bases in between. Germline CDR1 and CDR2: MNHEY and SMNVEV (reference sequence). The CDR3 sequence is CASRQAGANVLTF. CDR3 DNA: TGTGCCAGCCGACAGGCTGGGGCCAACGTCCTGACTTTC.

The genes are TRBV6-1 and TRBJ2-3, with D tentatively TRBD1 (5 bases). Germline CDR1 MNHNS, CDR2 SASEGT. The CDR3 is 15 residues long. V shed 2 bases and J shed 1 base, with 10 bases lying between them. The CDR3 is CASSENSRGTDTQYF. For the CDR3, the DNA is TGTGCCAGCAGTGAAAATAGCAGGGGCACAGATACGCAGTATTTT.

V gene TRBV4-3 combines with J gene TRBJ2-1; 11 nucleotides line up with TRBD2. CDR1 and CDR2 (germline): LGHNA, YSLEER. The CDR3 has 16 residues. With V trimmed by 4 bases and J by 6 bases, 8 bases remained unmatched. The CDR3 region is CASSPGTSGPINEQFF. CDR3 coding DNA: TGCGCCAGCAGCCCCGGGACTAGCGGTCCAATCAATGAGCAGTTCTTC.

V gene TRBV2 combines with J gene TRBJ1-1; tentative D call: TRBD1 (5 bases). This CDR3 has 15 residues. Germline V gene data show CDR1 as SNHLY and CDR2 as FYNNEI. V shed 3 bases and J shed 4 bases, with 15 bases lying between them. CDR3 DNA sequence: TGTGCCAGCAGTGATAGGGAGGGGATGGTCACTGAAGCTTTCTTT. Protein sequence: CASSDREGMVTEAFF.

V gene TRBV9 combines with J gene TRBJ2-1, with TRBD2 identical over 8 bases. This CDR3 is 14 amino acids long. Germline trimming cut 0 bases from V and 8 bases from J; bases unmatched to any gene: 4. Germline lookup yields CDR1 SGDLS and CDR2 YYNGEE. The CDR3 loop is CASSVAGGHHEQFF. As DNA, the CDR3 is TGTGCCAGCAGCGTAGCGGGAGGGCACCATGAGCAGTTCTTC.

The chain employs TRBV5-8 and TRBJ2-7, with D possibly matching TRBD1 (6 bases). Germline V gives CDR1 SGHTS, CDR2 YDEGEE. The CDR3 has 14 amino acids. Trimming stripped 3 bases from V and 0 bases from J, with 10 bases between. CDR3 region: CASSSQGTSYEQYF. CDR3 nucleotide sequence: TGTGCCAGCAGCTCCCAGGGGACCTCCTACGAGCAGTACTTC.